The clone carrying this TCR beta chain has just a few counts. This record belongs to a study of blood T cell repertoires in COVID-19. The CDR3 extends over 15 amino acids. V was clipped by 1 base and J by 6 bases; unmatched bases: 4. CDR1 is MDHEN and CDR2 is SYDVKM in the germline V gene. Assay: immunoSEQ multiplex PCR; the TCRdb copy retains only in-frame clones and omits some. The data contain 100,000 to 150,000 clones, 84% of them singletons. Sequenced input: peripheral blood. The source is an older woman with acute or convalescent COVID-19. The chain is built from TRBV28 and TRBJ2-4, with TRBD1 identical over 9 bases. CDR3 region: CASSLLQGAGNIQYF. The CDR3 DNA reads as TGTGCCAGCAGTTTATTACAGGGGGCAGGAAACATTCAGTACTTC. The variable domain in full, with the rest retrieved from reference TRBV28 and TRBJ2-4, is DVKVTQSSRYLVKRTGEKVFLECVQDMDHENMFWYRQDPGLGLRLIYFSYDVKMKEKGDIPEGYSVSREKKERFSLILESASTNQTSMYLCASSLLQGAGNIQYFGAGTRLSVL.